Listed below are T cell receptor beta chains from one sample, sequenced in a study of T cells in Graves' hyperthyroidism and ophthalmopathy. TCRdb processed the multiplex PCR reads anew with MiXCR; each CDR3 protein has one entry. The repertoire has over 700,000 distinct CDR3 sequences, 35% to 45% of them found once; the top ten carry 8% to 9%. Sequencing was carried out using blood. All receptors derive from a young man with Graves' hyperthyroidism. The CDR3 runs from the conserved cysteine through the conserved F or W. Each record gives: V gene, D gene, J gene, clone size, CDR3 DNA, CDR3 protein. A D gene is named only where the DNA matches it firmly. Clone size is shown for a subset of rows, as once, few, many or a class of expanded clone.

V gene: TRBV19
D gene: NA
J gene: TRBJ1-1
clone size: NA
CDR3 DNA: TGTGCCAGTAGTGAGGATTTGGGTGAAGCTTTCTTT
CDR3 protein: CASSEDLGEAFF

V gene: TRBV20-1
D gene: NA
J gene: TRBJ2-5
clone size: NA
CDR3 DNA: TGCAGTGCTAGAGAAGGGGACACCGGGATCCAAGAGACCCAGTACTTC
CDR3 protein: CSAREGDTGIQETQYF

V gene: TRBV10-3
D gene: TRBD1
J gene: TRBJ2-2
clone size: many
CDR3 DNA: TGTGCCATCAGCGGGACAGGGGCAAACACCGGGGAGCTGTTTTTT
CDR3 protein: CAISGTGANTGELFF

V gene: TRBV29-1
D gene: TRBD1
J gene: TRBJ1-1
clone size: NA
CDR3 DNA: TGCAGCGACCAGGGGGGAGACACTGAAGCTTTCTTT
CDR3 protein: CSDQGGDTEAFF

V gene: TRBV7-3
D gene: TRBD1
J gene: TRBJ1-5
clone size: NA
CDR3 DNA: TGTGCCAGCAGCTTAGGGACAGGGCGAGGGACCCAGCATTTT
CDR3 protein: CASSLGTGRGTQHF

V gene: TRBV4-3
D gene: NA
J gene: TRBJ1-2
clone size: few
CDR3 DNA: TGCGCCAGCAGCCAAACCCCGGGACAAACAGAGGGCTACACCTTC
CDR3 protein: CASSQTPGQTEGYTF

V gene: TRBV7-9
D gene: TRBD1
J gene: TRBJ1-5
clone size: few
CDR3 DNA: TGTGCCAGCAGCTTGTATAAATTCGGACAGGGGGGACAGCCCCAGCATTTT
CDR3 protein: CASSLYKFGQGGQPQHF

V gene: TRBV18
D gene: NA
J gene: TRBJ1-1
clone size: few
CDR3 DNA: TGTGCCAGCTCACCACAGGGCTCCTTTGGCACTGAAGCTTTCTTT
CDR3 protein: CASSPQGSFGTEAFF

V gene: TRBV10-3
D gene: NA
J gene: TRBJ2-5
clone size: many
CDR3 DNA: TGTGCCTCTTCTAGAGAAGGAGAGACCCAGTACTTC
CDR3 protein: CASSREGETQYF

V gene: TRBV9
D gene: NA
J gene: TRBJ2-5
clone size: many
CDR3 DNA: TGTGCCAGCAGCCCAGGGCGAGAAAAGACCCAGTACTTC
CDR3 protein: CASSPGREKTQYF

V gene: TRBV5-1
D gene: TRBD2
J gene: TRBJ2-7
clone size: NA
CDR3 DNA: TGTGCCAGCTCTATGGGCGGGAGGGGGGACGAGCAGTACTTC
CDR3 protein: CASSMGGRGDEQYF

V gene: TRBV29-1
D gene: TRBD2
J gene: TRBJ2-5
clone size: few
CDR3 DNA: TGCAGCGCCCTCCCCCAACTAGCGGGGTATGGAGGGGGAGAGACCCAGTACTTC
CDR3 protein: CSALPQLAGYGGGETQYF

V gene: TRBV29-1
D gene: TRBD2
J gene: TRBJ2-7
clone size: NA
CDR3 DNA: TGCAGCGTTGTAGCTAGCGGGAGCTACGAGCAGTACTTC
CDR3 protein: CSVVASGSYEQYF

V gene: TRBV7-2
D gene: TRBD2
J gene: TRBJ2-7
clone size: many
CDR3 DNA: TGTGCCAGCAGCTTAGTGAGGGCGGGAGGTTCCGAGCAGTACTTC
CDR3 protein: CASSLVRAGGSEQYF

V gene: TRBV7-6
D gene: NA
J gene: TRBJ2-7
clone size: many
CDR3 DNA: TGTGCCAGCAGCCCCGGTGAGGGCCGCTCCTACGAGCAGTACTTC
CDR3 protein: CASSPGEGRSYEQYF

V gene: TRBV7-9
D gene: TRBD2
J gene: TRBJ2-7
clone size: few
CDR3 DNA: TGTGCCAGCAGTTTCGCCCGGGGGGGCTCCTACGAGCAGTACTTC
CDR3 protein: CASSFARGGSYEQYF

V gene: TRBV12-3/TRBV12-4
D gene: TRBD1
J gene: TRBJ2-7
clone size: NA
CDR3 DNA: TGTGCCAGCAGTCAGACAGGGGTCGACGAGCAGTACTTC
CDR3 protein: CASSQTGVDEQYF

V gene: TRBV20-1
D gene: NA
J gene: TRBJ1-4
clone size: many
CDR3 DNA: TGCAGTGCTAGATGGGACCATGAAAAACTGTTTTTT
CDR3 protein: CSARWDHEKLFF